Presented here are 23 T cell receptor beta chains from one specimen sequenced in a study of CD8 T cells in ankylosing spondylitis. MiXCR, run by TCRdb on the 5' RACE reads, gives a single entry per CDR3 protein. Of approximately 260,000 distinct CDR3 sequences in the sample, about 9.1% were seen once. The specimen sequenced was blood, either unsorted or a sorted T cell fraction (not recorded which). The receptors were sampled from a male donor with ankylosing spondylitis or in good health (not recorded which).

This clonotype was counted a few times. V gene TRBV11-1 combines with J gene TRBJ2-1; 8 bases map to TRBD2. The germline gives CDR1 SGHAT, CDR2 FQDESV (reference sequence). CDR3 length: 20 amino acids. The J segment lost 0 bases and the V segment lost 2 bases, leaving 15 bases of the junction unmatched. The CDR3 is CASSLKTMIGRASSYNEQFF. In DNA, the CDR3 is TGTGCCAGCAGCTTAAAAACAATGATCGGGAGGGCCAGCTCCTACAATGAGCAGTTCTTC.

This clonotype appeared many times. The J gene is TRBJ1-4, the V gene TRBV12-3 or TRBV12-4, with D tentatively TRBD1 (6 bases). V was cut by 0 bases and J by 7 bases, with 12 bases left in between. The CDR3 contains 15 residues. CDR3 in amino acids: CASSLATGSGEKLFF. CDR3 nucleotides: TGTGCCAGCAGTTTAGCGACAGGTTCGGGTGAAAAACTGTTTTTT.

CDR3 in DNA: TGTGCCAGCAGCCCCCGGGACAGAACGACAGATACGCAGTATTTT. Its protein is CASSPRDRTTDTQYF. The V call is TRBV4-2, the J call TRBJ2-3; 7 nucleotides match TRBD1. This CDR3 region has 15 residues. From germline, CDR1 is LGHNA and CDR2 YNFKEQ. The V gene end was trimmed by 4 bases and the J gene end by 3 bases; junction bases not matched to a gene: 7.

This clonotype showed up many times. DNA for the CDR3: TGTGCCAGCAGCTTAGCAAGCGGAGGGGTCGGCTACACCTTC. This codes for CASSLASGGVGYTF. This chain uses TRBV11-2 with TRBJ1-2, with D perhaps TRBD1 (5 bases). Per the germline V gene, CDR1 is SGHAT and CDR2 is FQNNGV. The V end lost 1 base, the J end lost 8 bases, and 14 bases lay between the germline ends. This CDR3 contains 14 residues.

The sample holds many counts of this clonotype. This rearrangement joins TRBV5-1 to TRBJ1-3; D remains unclear. This CDR3 spans 15 amino acids. The ends were cut back, 0 bases at V and 0 bases at J, with 7 bases in the middle. CDR1 is SGHRS, CDR2 YFSETQ, per germline. The CDR3 is CASSLEAGSGNTIYF. The CDR3 DNA reads TGCGCCAGCAGCTTGGAAGCAGGCTCTGGAAACACCATATATTTT. Full variable domain (outside the CDR3, taken from reference TRBV5-1 and TRBJ1-3): KAGVTQTPRYLIKTRGQQVTLSCSPISGHRSVSWYQQTPGQGLQFLFEYFSETQRNKGNFPGRFSGRQFSNSRSEMNVSTLELGDSALYLCASSLEAGSGNTIYFGEGSWLTVV.

Only a few counts were recorded for this clonotype. This chain joins TRBV4-3 and TRBJ1-1, with D possibly TRBD1 on 5 matching bases. Germline lookup yields CDR1 LGHNA and CDR2 YSLEER. Trimming shortened V by 0 bases and J by 5 bases, and 13 bases separated the two germline ends. This CDR3 region has 15 residues. The CDR3 DNA reads TGCGCCAGCAGCCAAGATAGGGACCTGGTTACTGAAGCTTTCTTT. Protein product: CASSQDRDLVTEAFF.

This clonotype has ten or more counts. This chain uses TRBV6-4 with TRBJ1-6; TRBD1 agrees at 10 bases. J was trimmed by 8 bases and V by 6 bases; bases with no gene match: 7. Germline CDR1 is MRHNA and CDR2 is SNTAGT. The CDR3 spans 15 residues. In DNA form, the CDR3 reads TGTGCCAGCAGGATAACTGGGACAGGGGATTCACCCCTCCACTTT. This encodes CASRITGTGDSPLHF.

This clonotype came up many times. The chain employs TRBV12-3 or TRBV12-4 and TRBJ1-5, with 7 bases matching TRBD1. The CDR3 extends over 14 amino acids. V lost 2 bases and J lost 9; bases outside the gene matches: 7. This chain's CDR3 is CASSLSGGWRPQHF. In DNA, the CDR3 is TGTGCCAGCAGTTTATCAGGGGGTTGGCGGCCCCAGCATTTT.

This clonotype was detected ten times or more. The rearrangement uses TRBV5-1 and TRBJ2-1; D may be TRBD1 (6 bases). With 4 bases removed from V and 10 bases from J, the gap between germline ends came to 24 bases. CDR3 length: 16 amino acids. Per germline, CDR1 SGHRS and CDR2 YFSETQ. CDR3 residues: CASSGGADWTGAEQFF. The CDR3 DNA reads TGCGCCAGCAGCGGGGGCGCGGACTGGACCGGGGCGGAGCAGTTCTTC.

This clonotype was found many times. V usage is TRBV27 and J usage is TRBJ1-2; TRBD1 is a possible D gene (5 bases). There are 12 residues in the CDR3. Trimming took off 5 bases at V and 4 bases at J, with 8 bases between the two ends. Germline lookup yields CDR1 MNHEY and CDR2 SMNVEV (reference sequence). This CDR3 is CASSPGGYGYTF. For the CDR3, the DNA is TGTGCCAGCAGTCCCGGGGGCTATGGCTACACCTTC.

J is TRBJ1-1 and V is TRBV5-1; 7 nucleotides agree with TRBD1. Germline trimming cut 1 base from V and 4 bases from J; bases unmatched to any gene: 10. The CDR3 loop spans 16 amino acids. Germline CDR1 SGHRS, CDR2 YFSETQ. The CDR3 DNA reads TGCGCCAGCAGCTTGTTCGGTTTGGCAGGGGGCACTGAAGCTTTCTTT. Amino acid sequence: CASSLFGLAGGTEAFF.

This clonotype was picked up many times. This CDR3 reads CSVDGGAYNEQFF. The CDR3 nucleotides are TGCAGCGTTGATGGGGGGGCCTACAATGAGCAGTTCTTC. The chain is built from TRBV29-1 and TRBJ2-1, with TRBD2 matching 7 bases. Germline V gene sequence: CDR1 SQVTM, CDR2 ANQGSEA. The V segment lost 3 bases and the J segment 2 bases; nucleotides outside the gene matches: 1. CDR3 length equals 13 residues.

This clonotype was recorded at least ten times. This chain links TRBV30 with TRBJ1-2; D gene uncertain. Germline V gene sequence: CDR1 GTSNPN, CDR2 SVGIG (reference sequence). This CDR3 spans 14 amino acids. V lost 0 bases and J lost 6, with 14 bases in between. CDR3 sequence (DNA): TGTGCCTGGAGTGTTGGGGTGGAAGGGCATGGCTACACCTTC. Translation: CAWSVGVEGHGYTF.

This clonotype showed up many times. The CDR3 here is CATKFGGMDEQFF. The CDR3 DNA is TGTGCCACCAAATTCGGGGGAATGGATGAGCAGTTCTTC. The J gene is TRBJ2-1, the V gene TRBV15; D perhaps matches TRBD2 (6 bases). V was trimmed by 7 bases and J by 8 bases, leaving 15 bases between them. CDR3 length equals 13 residues. The germline V gene has CDR1 LNHNV and CDR2 YYDKDF (reference sequence). The whole variable domain, filled in from reference TRBV15 and TRBJ2-1, reads DAMVIQNPRYQVTQFGKPVTLSCSQTLNHNVMYWYQQKSSQAPKLLFHYYDKDFNNEADTPDNFQSRRPNTSFCFLDIRSPGLGDTAMYLCATKFGGMDEQFFGPGTRLTVL.

The chain has TRBV5-6 and TRBJ2-7; TRBD1 agrees at 9 bases. The length of the CDR3 is 15 residues. V shed 3 bases, J shed 2 bases, and the junction held 6 bases outside the gene matches. The germline V gene encodes CDR1 SGHDT and CDR2 YYEEEE. The CDR3 spells CASSWGQGRAYEQYF. The CDR3 DNA is TGTGCCAGCAGCTGGGGACAGGGAAGGGCCTACGAGCAGTACTTC.

This clonotype has at least ten counts. The chain combines TRBV5-1 with TRBJ1-6, with no clear D. CDR3 length: 15 residues. The ends were cut back, 0 bases at V and 9 bases at J, with 13 bases in the middle. Germline loops: CDR1 SGHRS, CDR2 YFSETQ. The CDR3 sequence: CASSLESAVSSPLHF. For the CDR3, the DNA is TGCGCCAGCAGCTTGGAAAGTGCAGTCAGTTCACCCCTCCACTTT. The full variable domain, its missing parts supplied by reference TRBV5-1 and TRBJ1-6, is KAGVTQTPRYLIKTRGQQVTLSCSPISGHRSVSWYQQTPGQGLQFLFEYFSETQRNKGNFPGRFSGRQFSNSRSEMNVSTLELGDSALYLCASSLESAVSSPLHFGNGTRLTVT.

This clonotype was counted ten times or more. The chain employs TRBV20-1 and TRBJ2-1; a weak D match, TRBD1 (5 bases). Trimming removed 5 bases from V and 6 bases from J, with 11 bases in between. The CDR3 extends over 12 amino acids. From germline, CDR1 is DFQATT and CDR2 SNEGSKA (reference sequence). Here the CDR3 DNA reads TGCAGTGCTCAGACAGTAAGCAATGAGCAGTTCTTC. Residues: CSAQTVSNEQFF.

This clonotype appeared many times. This chain connects TRBV29-1 to TRBJ2-7; 7 nucleotides match TRBD1. The CDR3 is 12 amino acids. From germline, CDR1 is SQVTM and CDR2 ANQGSEA. Germline trimming cut 7 bases from V and 1 base from J; bases unmatched to any gene: 4. The CDR3 loop reads CSARDSSYEQYF. In DNA, the CDR3 is TGCAGCGCCCGGGACAGTTCCTACGAGCAGTACTTC.

This clonotype was counted many times. The V gene is TRBV20-1, the J gene TRBJ2-3, with D tentatively TRBD1 or TRBD2 (5 bases each). Germline CDR1 and CDR2: DFQATT and SNEGSKA (reference sequence). The CDR3 is 13 residues long. Deletions cut 1 base from V and 4 bases from J, with 9 bases between. The CDR3 DNA reads as TGCAGTGCTAGAGTAATGGGGGCAGATACGCAGTATTTT. The encoded protein is CSARVMGADTQYF.

This clonotype has only a few counts. The chain recombines TRBV27 with TRBJ2-7; the D call may be TRBD1 or TRBD2 (5 bases each). V was trimmed by 6 bases and J by 3 bases, leaving 18 bases between them. Germline CDR1 and CDR2: MNHEY and SMNVEV (reference sequence). The CDR3 totals 15 residues. In nucleotides, the CDR3 is TGTGCCAGCAGCCTCGGGACCTCCCCCAGCTACGAGCAGTACTTC. Protein sequence: CASSLGTSPSYEQYF.

This clonotype was detected ten times or more. The J gene is TRBJ2-5, the V gene TRBV5-5; D ambiguous. The CDR3 runs 13 residues. V was cut by 2 bases and J by 2 bases, with 7 bases left in between. Germline V gene data show CDR1 as SGHKS and CDR2 as YYEKEE (reference sequence). The CDR3 region has the DNA TGTGCCAGCAGCTTTAGGGATCAAGAGACCCAGTACTTC. Translated, it gives CASSFRDQETQYF.

This clonotype has a count of ten or more. This chain links TRBV7-2 with TRBJ2-2; D is possibly TRBD1 (5 bases). There are 12 residues in the CDR3. Trimming pared 5 bases from V and 7 bases from J, leaving 8 bases between. Germline CDR1 SGHTA, CDR2 FQGNSA. The CDR3 sequence is CASSPGYGELFF. The DNA of the CDR3 is TGTGCCAGCAGCCCAGGGTACGGGGAGCTGTTTTTT.

In this sample, this clonotype turned up many times. The chain is built from TRBV20-1 and TRBJ1-1, with D maybe TRBD1 (5 bases). Trimming stripped 1 base from V and 1 base from J, with 10 bases between. Germline loops: CDR1 DFQATT, CDR2 SNEGSKA (reference sequence). This CDR3 spans 14 amino acids. This chain's CDR3 is CSARAGTSNTEAFF. The CDR3 DNA sequence: TGCAGTGCTAGAGCCGGGACCTCGAACACTGAAGCTTTCTTT.